This T cell receptor beta chain was found in a study of T cell responses to AZD1222 COVID-19 vaccine. Overall study findings and caveats: Regions 160-218 and 743-854 dominated among vaccine-associated CD4 TCRs spanning spike. Repertoires were sampled only after the peak T cell response.

The repertoire was sequenced with immunoSEQ multiplex PCR; TCRdb's copy has only in-frame clones and lacks some. The table records approximately 110,000 clones, around 83% of them present only once. Pooling covered second doses at about 4 or about 12 weeks. The CDR3 contains 11 residues. In germline, CDR1 is SGDLS, CDR2 YYNGEE. Trimming removed 4 bases from V and 2 bases from J, with 3 bases in between. As regards this clone: Its matching antigen is unknown.

J is TRBJ1-2 and V is TRBV9; D is uncertain. Source: peripheral blood, taken 28 days after the second AZD1222 dose. This sequence was found in an adult who received the AZD1222 COVID-19 vaccine. Written as DNA, the CDR3 is TGTGCCAGCAGCAACAACTATGGCTACACCTTC. It encodes CASSNNYGYTF.